The 12 T cell receptor beta chains in this list originate from one sample, sequenced in a study of T cell changes during pregnancy in multiple sclerosis. Using immunoSEQ multiplex PCR, the repertoire was profiled, and TCRdb retains in-frame clones only, with some absent. The data show about 42,000 clones, about 90% seen once. The starting material was CD4+ T cells from peripheral blood mononuclear cells, obtained after pregnancy. All receptors derive from a female donor in good health, enrolled as a control in a pregnancy study.

The rearrangement links TRBV30 to TRBJ1-2; D gene unclear. Deletions cut 4 bases from V and 4 bases from J, with 13 bases between. The length of the CDR3 is 13 residues. Germline V gene lookup returns CDR1 GTSNPN and CDR2 SVGIG (reference sequence). The DNA of the CDR3 is TGTGCCTGGATACCGGGAAATTCCTATGGCTACACCTTC. This translates into CAWIPGNSYGYTF.

This sequence joins TRBV4-1 and TRBJ1-2, with 8 nucleotides matching TRBD1. The CDR3 consists of 14 residues. Germline V lookup: CDR1 MGHRA, CDR2 YSYEKL. The V gene end was trimmed by 4 bases and the J gene end by 8 bases; junction bases not matched to a gene: 9. The CDR3 reads CASSRPGQGGGYTF. The CDR3 DNA reads as TGCGCCAGCAGCCGACCCGGACAGGGCGGGGGCTACACCTTC.

J is TRBJ1-2 and V is TRBV4-1, with a tentative D call TRBD1 (5 bases). V gave up 7 bases and J gave up 1 base, with 13 bases separating them. Germline assignment: CDR1 MGHRA and CDR2 YSYEKL. This CDR3 comprises 14 residues. The CDR3 loop is CASTLEGSNYGYTF. DNA for the CDR3: TGCGCCAGCACCCTGGAGGGGAGTAACTATGGCTACACCTTC.

This sequence joins TRBV28 and TRBJ2-2, with D possibly TRBD2 on 7 matching bases. The V end lost 5 bases, the J end lost 2 bases, and 12 bases lay between the germline ends. The CDR3 sequence is 15 residues long. From germline, CDR1 is MDHEN and CDR2 SYDVKM. This CDR3 is CASSEGGLNTGELFF. In nucleotides, the CDR3 is TGTGCCAGCAGTGAGGGGGGGCTTAACACCGGGGAGCTGTTTTTT.

The J gene is TRBJ2-1, the V gene TRBV6-5; the match to TRBD2 covers 10 bases. From germline, CDR1 is MNHEY and CDR2 SVGAGI. This CDR3 region has 15 residues. J gave up 7 bases and V 5 bases, and 8 bases lay outside the gene matches. CDR3 sequence (DNA): TGTGCCAGCAGTCTGACTAGCGGGTTTAGGAATGAGCAGTTCTTC. This codes for CASSLTSGFRNEQFF.

This sequence joins TRBV28 and TRBJ1-1, with D possibly being TRBD1 (5 bases). V was trimmed by 5 bases and J by 4 bases, leaving 8 bases between them. The CDR3 sequence is 12 residues long. Germline V gene lookup returns CDR1 MDHEN and CDR2 SYDVKM. CDR3 sequence (DNA): TGTGCCAGCAGTCCAGGGTTCACTGAAGCTTTCTTT. It codes for CASSPGFTEAFF.

The chain recombines TRBV18 with TRBJ1-1; 10 positions agree with TRBD1. The CDR3 length is 16 residues. From germline, CDR1 is KGHSH and CDR2 LQKENI. The trim removed 3 bases at V and 4 bases at J, leaving 8 bases unmatched. CDR3 residues: CASSPRQGAGGTEAFF. CDR3 DNA: TGTGCCAGCTCACCTCGACAGGGGGCAGGGGGCACTGAAGCTTTCTTT. The complete variable domain, with remaining parts taken from reference TRBV18 and TRBJ1-1, reads NAGVMQNPRHLVRRRGQEARLRCSPMKGHSHVYWYRQLPEEGLKFMVYLQKENIIDESGMPKERFSAEFPKEGPSILRIQQVVRGDSAAYFCASSPRQGAGGTEAFFGQGTRLTVV.

The chain links TRBV5-1 to TRBJ2-2, with 8 bases fitting TRBD2. This CDR3 is 17 amino acids long. Germline CDR1 reads SGHRS; CDR2 reads YFSETQ. Trimming at V came to 7 bases and at J to 0 bases, leaving 11 bases not matched to a gene. The chain's CDR3 is CASHAGGGGPNTGELFF. Written as DNA, the CDR3 is TGCGCCAGCCATGCGGGGGGCGGGGGCCCGAACACCGGGGAGCTGTTTTTT.

The V gene is TRBV19, the J gene TRBJ1-2; 8 bases fit TRBD1. V was clipped by 3 bases and J by 4 bases; unmatched bases: 7. Looked up from germline, CDR1 is LNHDA and CDR2 is SQIVND (reference sequence). The CDR3 has 15 residues. The CDR3 DNA reads TGTGCCAGTAGTATGTGGAACAGGGGGACCTATGGCTACACCTTC. Translated: CASSMWNRGTYGYTF.

V usage is TRBV6-5 and J usage is TRBJ2-2; TRBD1 matches at 9 bases. The CDR3 is made up of 15 amino acids. Germline lookup yields CDR1 MNHEY and CDR2 SVGAGI. Trimming removed 5 bases from V and 5 bases from J; junction bases left unmatched: 6. CDR3 region: CASSPGQGGTGELFF. The CDR3 nucleotides read TGTGCCAGCAGTCCGGGACAGGGAGGGACCGGGGAGCTGTTTTTT.

The V gene is TRBV7-8, the J gene TRBJ2-7; 10 nucleotides match TRBD1. V lost 5 bases, J lost 7 bases, and 5 bases stayed unmatched. The CDR3 loop spans 13 amino acids. Germline CDR1 reads SGHVS; CDR2 reads FQNEAQ. The CDR3 nucleotides read TGTGCCAGCAGCAAAGGACAGGGGGGGGAGCAGTACTTC. The encoded protein is CASSKGQGGEQYF.

V is TRBV28 and J is TRBJ1-2, with unresolved D. CDR1 and CDR2 (germline): MDHEN, SYDVKM. The CDR3 is 13 residues long. The V end lost 4 bases, the J end lost 4 bases, and 10 bases lay between the germline ends. CDR3 in amino acids: CASSSGLGYGYTF. The CDR3 coding sequence is TGTGCCAGCAGTTCCGGTCTAGGCTATGGCTACACCTTC.